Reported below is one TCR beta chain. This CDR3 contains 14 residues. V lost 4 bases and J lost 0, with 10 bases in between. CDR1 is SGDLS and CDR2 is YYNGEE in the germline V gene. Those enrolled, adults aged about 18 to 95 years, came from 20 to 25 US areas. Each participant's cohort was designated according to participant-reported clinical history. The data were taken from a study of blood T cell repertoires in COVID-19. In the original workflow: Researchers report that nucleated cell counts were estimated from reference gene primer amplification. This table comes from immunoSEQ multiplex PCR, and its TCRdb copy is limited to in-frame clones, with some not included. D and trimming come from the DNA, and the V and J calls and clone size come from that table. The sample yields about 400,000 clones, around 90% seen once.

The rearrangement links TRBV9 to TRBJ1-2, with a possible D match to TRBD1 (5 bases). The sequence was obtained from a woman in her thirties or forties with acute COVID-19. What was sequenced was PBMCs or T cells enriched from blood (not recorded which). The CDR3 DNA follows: TGTGCCAGCAGCCACGGGGGGGCTAACTATGGCTACACCTTC. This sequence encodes CASSHGGANYGYTF.